Shown below are 27 T cell receptor beta chains from a single sample sequenced in a study of CD8+ T cells in alopecia areata. Treatment in this sample: oral pan-JAK inhibitor, 5-10 mg twice daily. Once RNA had been extracted, it was reverse transcribed into cDNA to act as the sequencing template. TCRdb keeps only in-frame clones here, not all; method: immunoSEQ multiplex PCR. This sample has about 210,000 clones; under 75% occur once, and the top ten carry 1.6%. Sequencing was performed on CD4+ T cells sorted from blood, taken at week 4, from a patient treated with tofacitinib. These receptors were taken from a human donor with alopecia areata.

The genes are TRBV9 and TRBJ2-1, with D tentatively TRBD1 or TRBD2 (5 bases each). Germline CDR1 SGDLS, CDR2 YYNGEE. The V end lost 3 bases, the J end lost 10 bases, and 26 bases lay between the germline ends. This CDR3 is built from 17 residues. The CDR3 DNA is TGTGCCAGCAGCGCAACTTCGGCAGGGACCTCCGGTAAGGAGCAGTTCTTC. Translating it yields CASSATSAGTSGKEQFF.

This clone has just one count. This chain joins TRBV30 and TRBJ2-6; the D is unclear. Germline V gene lookup returns CDR1 GTSNPN and CDR2 SVGIG (reference sequence). Trimming pared 1 base from V and 1 base from J, leaving 8 bases between. This CDR3 region has 15 residues. The CDR3 DNA reads TGTGCCTGGAGTGAAGGAGATTCTGGGGCCAACGTCCTGACTTTC. Amino acid sequence: CAWSEGDSGANVLTF.

The rearrangement uses TRBV25-1 and TRBJ2-7, with D possibly matching TRBD2 (6 bases). The CDR3 totals 14 residues. Germline V gene lookup returns CDR1 MGHDK and CDR2 SYGVNS. Trimming removed 7 bases from V and 1 base from J, with 14 bases in between. The DNA of the CDR3 is TGTGCCAGCACCGAGGGAGGCAGATCCTACGAGCAGTACTTC. Translated: CASTEGGRSYEQYF.

The genes are TRBV15 and TRBJ2-3; D remains unclear. The CDR3 consists of 17 residues. CDR1 is LNHNV, CDR2 YYDKDF, per germline (reference sequence). V gave up 0 bases and J gave up 0 bases, with 13 bases separating them. The CDR3 loop reads CATSRDRVGGSTDTQYF. CDR3 DNA: TGTGCCACCAGCAGAGATCGGGTGGGTGGGAGCACAGATACGCAGTATTTT.

The rearrangement uses TRBV29-1 and TRBJ2-7; the D is unclear. The CDR3 loop spans 15 amino acids. The V gene lost 4 bases and the J gene lost 1 base, with 17 bases spanning the gap. The germline gives CDR1 SQVTM, CDR2 ANQGSEA. CDR3 nucleotides: TGCAGCGTTGCTTTTGGAAGCGCGGCGTCCTACGAGCAGTACTTC. Protein sequence: CSVAFGSAASYEQYF.

The chain uses TRBV27 and TRBJ1-1; D might be TRBD1 (6 bases). The germline CDR1 and CDR2 sequences are MNHEY and SMNVEV (reference sequence). V dropped 6 bases and J dropped 0 bases, with 11 bases sitting between them. The CDR3 runs 14 residues. The CDR3 DNA follows: TGTGCCAGCAGCTCGGGACAAATGAACACTGAAGCTTTCTTT. Translating gives CASSSGQMNTEAFF.

The chain carries TRBV29-1 and TRBJ1-1, with D tentatively TRBD1 (5 bases). Trimming took off 5 bases at V and 0 bases at J, with 13 bases between the two ends. This CDR3 is 14 amino acids long. Germline CDR1 SQVTM, CDR2 ANQGSEA. Here the CDR3 DNA reads TGCAGCGTTTACGACAGACTAATGAACACTGAAGCTTTCTTT. Its translation: CSVYDRLMNTEAFF.

About this clone: Its ends do not fully match the called genes, so a read error is possible. V usage is TRBV30 and J usage is TRBJ1-6, with D possibly matching TRBD1 (5 bases). From germline, CDR1 is GTSNPN and CDR2 SVGIG (reference sequence). The CDR3 spans 12 residues. The CDR3: CARSVGTSPLHF. In DNA form, the CDR3 reads TGTGCCCGGAGTGTTGGGACCTCACCCCTCCACTTT.

The genes are TRBV29-1 and TRBJ2-1; D remains ambiguous. V lost 6 bases, J lost 10 bases, and 16 bases lay in between. Germline V gene data show CDR1 as SQVTM and CDR2 as ANQGSEA. This CDR3 region has 12 residues. The CDR3 is CSVPGLAAEQFF. Here the CDR3 DNA reads TGCAGCGTCCCGGGTTTGGCTGCGGAGCAGTTCTTC.

The chain joins TRBV30 to TRBJ2-3; 7 nucleotides line up with TRBD1. The CDR3 consists of 14 residues. Per the germline V gene, CDR1 is GTSNPN and CDR2 is SVGIG (reference sequence). Unmatched junction bases numbered 6, after V lost 0 bases and J lost 6 bases. The CDR3 protein is CAWSVLRGSDTQYF. DNA for the CDR3: TGTGCCTGGAGTGTACTCAGGGGGTCCGATACGCAGTATTTT.

Of note for this clone: In the same sample, other DNA sequences code for this CDR3. The chain combines TRBV29-1 with TRBJ1-1; tentatively, D is TRBD1 (6 bases). With 6 bases removed from V and 5 bases from J, the gap between germline ends came to 13 bases. The germline gives CDR1 SQVTM, CDR2 ANQGSEA. CDR3 size: 12 residues. The CDR3 DNA is TGCAGCGTCGTTCCGGGGGCAACTGAAGCTTTCTTT. It yields the protein CSVVPGATEAFF.

The chain is built from TRBV30 and TRBJ1-5; a possible D gene is TRBD1 (6 bases). V was cut by 5 bases and J by 0 bases, with 8 bases left in between. CDR1 is GTSNPN, CDR2 SVGIG, per germline (reference sequence). The CDR3 length is 13 residues. For the CDR3, the DNA is TGTGCCTGGGGGGGACATAGCAATCAGCCCCAGCATTTT. Its protein product is CAWGGHSNQPQHF.

This chain links TRBV9 with TRBJ1-2, with D uncertain. This CDR3 region has 12 residues. Germline values: CDR1 SGDLS, CDR2 YYNGEE. The ends were cut back, 3 bases at V and 10 bases at J, with 13 bases in the middle. The CDR3 DNA is TGTGCCAGCAGCGGGACCGCTTTAGTCTACACCTTC. The encoded protein is CASSGTALVYTF. The full variable domain, in which reference TRBV9 and TRBJ1-2 provide the parts outside the CDR3, is DSGVTQTPKHLITATGQRVTLRCSPRSGDLSVYWYQQSLDQGLQFLIQYYNGEERAKGNILERFSAQQFPDLHSELNLSSLELGDSALYFCASSGTALVYTFGSGTRLTVV.

The genes are TRBV30 and TRBJ1-5, with 8 bases lining up with TRBD1. Germline values: CDR1 GTSNPN, CDR2 SVGIG (reference sequence). The CDR3 has 15 amino acids. J was trimmed by 6 bases and V by 4 bases; bases with no gene match: 11. The CDR3 here is CAWNPGGGLGQPQHF. CDR3 nucleotide sequence: TGTGCCTGGAACCCAGGGGGCGGATTGGGTCAGCCCCAGCATTTT.

This chain uses TRBV29-1 with TRBJ2-3; D tentatively fits TRBD1 or TRBD2 (6 bases each). V shed 7 bases and J shed 4 bases, with 18 bases lying between them. Germline CDR1 is SQVTM and CDR2 is ANQGSEA. The length of the CDR3 is 14 residues. The CDR3 nucleotides are TGCAGCGGCATCCTGGGGGGCCAGCCAGATACGCAGTATTTT. Encoded protein: CSGILGGQPDTQYF.

The V and J genes are TRBV29-1 and TRBJ1-2; TRBD1 aligns across 8 bases. Losses at the gene ends were 4 bases for V and 7 bases for J; bases not matched to a gene: 11. The CDR3 length is 14 residues. Germline V gene lookup returns CDR1 SQVTM and CDR2 ANQGSEA. CDR3 region: CSVVDPRQGLGYTF. CDR3 nucleotide sequence: TGCAGCGTTGTCGACCCTCGACAGGGGCTTGGCTACACCTTC.

The gene calls are TRBV4-3 and TRBJ2-6; 8 bases fit TRBD1. The V segment lost 0 bases and the J segment 4 bases; nucleotides outside the gene matches: 14. The CDR3 has 20 amino acids. Germline CDR1 reads LGHNA; CDR2 reads YSLEER. The CDR3 loop is CASSQDSGTGFLLGANVLTF. The CDR3, as DNA: TGCGCCAGCAGCCAAGATTCCGGGACAGGATTCCTCCTGGGGGCCAACGTCCTGACTTTC.

Points on this clone: Other DNA sequences in the same sample also yield this CDR3. The chain has TRBV7-9 and TRBJ1-5; TRBD1 aligns across 7 bases. J was trimmed by 4 bases and V by 1 base; bases with no gene match: 1. Germline V gene lookup returns CDR1 SEHNR and CDR2 FQNEAQ (reference sequence). This CDR3 region has 14 residues. The CDR3: CASSLGQGNQPQHF. CDR3 in DNA: TGTGCCAGCAGCTTAGGACAGGGTAATCAGCCCCAGCATTTT.

The chain recombines TRBV7-9 with TRBJ2-1, with 10 bases aligning to TRBD1. CDR3 size: 13 residues. J was trimmed by 7 bases and V by 3 bases; bases with no gene match: 0. From germline, CDR1 is SEHNR and CDR2 FQNEAQ (reference sequence). The CDR3 region is CASSLGQGNEQFF. Written as DNA, the CDR3 is TGTGCCAGCAGCTTGGGACAGGGGAATGAGCAGTTCTTC.

V is TRBV7-6 and J is TRBJ2-3; 12 bases are shared with TRBD2. Germline loops: CDR1 SGHVS, CDR2 FNYEAQ. V gave up 3 bases and J gave up 3 bases; unmatched junction bases: 1. The CDR3 totals 15 residues. The CDR3 region has the DNA TGTGCCAGCAGCTTTGGGACTAGCGGGACAGATACGCAGTATTTT. Its protein product is CASSFGTSGTDTQYF.

In this sample, this clone turned up a few times. The gene calls are TRBV29-1 and TRBJ1-1, with D possibly being TRBD1 (5 bases). The CDR3 extends over 14 amino acids. Trimming removed 0 bases from V and 2 bases from J, with 10 bases in between. Per germline, CDR1 SQVTM and CDR2 ANQGSEA. Here the CDR3 DNA reads TGCAGCGTTGAAGAAGGTCAGGGTAACACTGAAGCTTTCTTT. Its translation is CSVEEGQGNTEAFF.

This clone was seen more than once but under ten times. CDR3 DNA sequence: TGCAGCGTGGCGGACCGGCACAGAGGTGAAAAACTGTTTTTT. Translation gives CSVADRHRGEKLFF. V and J are TRBV29-1 and TRBJ1-4; D unclear. Trimming stripped 6 bases from V and 7 bases from J, with 18 bases between. Germline V lookup: CDR1 SQVTM, CDR2 ANQGSEA. The CDR3 covers 14 residues.

The chain carries TRBV2 and TRBJ2-7; unclear D gene. There are 13 residues in the CDR3. Trimming stripped 2 bases from V and 6 bases from J, with 11 bases between. CDR1 is SNHLY, CDR2 FYNNEI, per germline. The CDR3 region is CASSENGVGEQYF. The DNA of the CDR3 is TGTGCCAGCAGTGAAAATGGAGTGGGCGAGCAGTACTTC.

In its sample, this clone was seen a few times. This chain connects TRBV11-2 to TRBJ2-1, with D possibly being TRBD2 (7 bases). Trimming left V 5 bases short and J 14 bases short, with 16 bases between. The germline V gene encodes CDR1 SGHAT and CDR2 FQNNGV. This CDR3 is 12 amino acids long. The CDR3 DNA is TGTGCCAGCAGCCCCCGGGGGGCTTTGAAGTTCTTC. It is translated as CASSPRGALKFF. Supplemented by reference TRBV11-2 and TRBJ2-1, the full variable domain reads EAGVAQSPRYKIIEKRQSVAFWCNPISGHATLYWYQQILGQGPKLLIQFQNNGVVDDSQLPKDRFSAERLKGVDSTLKIQPAKLEDSAVYLCASSPRGALKFFGPGTRLTVL.

This rearrangement joins TRBV29-1 to TRBJ2-4; the D gene could be TRBD1 or TRBD2 (5 bases each). This CDR3 contains 12 residues. The V and J ends lost 6 bases and 5 bases respectively, with 11 bases between them. Germline values: CDR1 SQVTM, CDR2 ANQGSEA. The CDR3 sequence: CSVWDEENIQYF. The CDR3 region has the DNA TGCAGCGTATGGGACGAGGAAAACATTCAGTACTTC.

This clone was observed a handful of times. The chain carries TRBV10-3 and TRBJ1-1; a weak D match, TRBD1 (5 bases). This CDR3 is built from 13 residues. Trimming stripped 10 bases from V and 2 bases from J, with 14 bases between. Germline V gives CDR1 ENHRY, CDR2 SYGVKD. CDR3 nucleotide sequence: TGTGCCACACAACGGGGGGGAAACACTGAAGCTTTCTTT. This sequence encodes CATQRGGNTEAFF.

In regard to this clone: This sample also contains other DNA sequences that code for the same CDR3. The chain is built from TRBV29-1 and TRBJ1-2; TRBD1 might be the D (5 bases). CDR3 length: 12 amino acids. V dropped 4 bases and J dropped 2 bases, with 8 bases sitting between them. The germline CDR1 and CDR2 sequences are SQVTM and ANQGSEA. CDR3 DNA: TGCAGCGTTGGAGGGGCGAACTATGGCTACACCTTC. This codes for CSVGGANYGYTF.